The following is a T cell receptor beta chain sequence with its context. What it binds is unknown. This specimen belongs to a study of CD8+ T cells in alopecia areata. Overall study: Severity of treated patients was scored by affected scalp percentage. Broader study findings: Tofacitinib did not eliminate many expanded lesional clones from scalp or blood. Between patients, shared TCR sequences were less clear than in mice. This was possibly due in part to HLA diversity in the patient population. Scalp clonality and expanded CD8+ clones among the top 100 showed significant decreases with tofacitinib.

Treatment: oral pan-JAK inhibitor, 5-10 mg twice daily. CDR1 and CDR2 from the germline V gene are LNHDA and SQIVND (reference sequence). There are 11 residues in the CDR3. V gave up 5 bases and J gave up 6 bases, with 5 bases separating them. After isolation, RNA underwent reverse transcription to generate cDNA as the sequencing template. TCRdb's copy holds only in-frame clones and misses some; the assay was immunoSEQ multiplex PCR. Of about 250,000 clones listed, around three fifths were seen once; the top ten hold more than 0.85%. The sample in question was CD4+ T cells sorted from blood, obtained at week 52, from a patient treated with tofacitinib. The clonotype was recovered from a human donor with alopecia areata. V usage is TRBV19 and J usage is TRBJ2-4, with unresolved D. CDR3 protein: CASSSVNIQYF. CDR3 coding DNA: TGTGCCAGTAGTTCTGTAAACATTCAGTACTTC.